This T cell receptor beta chain is drawn from a study of blood T cell repertoires in COVID-19. Study overall: Material from acute and convalescent COVID-19 was sourced from the United States, Italy and Spain.

As handled by the study authors: Estimates of nucleated cell counts were drawn from the amplification of reference gene primers. Method: immunoSEQ multiplex PCR; TCRdb's copy keeps in-frame clones and lacks some. V, J and clone size derive from that table, while D and trimming were established from the DNA sequence. The sample includes roughly 140,000 clones, around 76% of them seen just once. Trimming stripped 0 bases from V and 5 bases from J, with 6 bases between. Per the germline V gene, CDR1 is SQVTM and CDR2 is ANQGSEA. CDR3 length equals 12 residues. The sequence came from a man aged 60 to 69 with acute or convalescent COVID-19. This chain links TRBV29-1 with TRBJ2-3; possible D gene TRBD2, 5 bases. Sample: peripheral blood. This CDR3 is CSVEEEVDTQYF. The CDR3 nucleotides are TGCAGCGTTGAAGAGGAGGTAGATACGCAGTATTTT.